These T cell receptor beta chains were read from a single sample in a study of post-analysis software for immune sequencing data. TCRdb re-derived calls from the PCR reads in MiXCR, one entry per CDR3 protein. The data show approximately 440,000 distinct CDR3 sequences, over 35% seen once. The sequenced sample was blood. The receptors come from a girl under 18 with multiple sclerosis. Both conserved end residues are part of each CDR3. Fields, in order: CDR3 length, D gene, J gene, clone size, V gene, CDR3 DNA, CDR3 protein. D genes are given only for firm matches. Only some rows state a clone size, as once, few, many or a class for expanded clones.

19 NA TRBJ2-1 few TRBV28 TGTGCCAGCAGTTTAGCCCCGGGGGCCGCCCCAATAATAGGGAATGAGCAGTTCTTC CASSLAPGAAPIIGNEQFF
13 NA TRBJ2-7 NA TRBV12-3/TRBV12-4 TGTGCCTCCGGCCAGGGGCCGGTGTACGAGCAGTACTTC CASGQGPVYEQYF
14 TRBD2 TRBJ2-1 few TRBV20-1 TGCAGTGCGATCGGGACTAGCTTGTACAATGAGCAGTTCTTC CSAIGTSLYNEQFF
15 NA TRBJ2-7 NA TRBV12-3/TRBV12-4 TGTGCCAGCAGTTTAAAACAGGGTGGTAGGTACGAGCAGTACTTC CASSLKQGGRYEQYF
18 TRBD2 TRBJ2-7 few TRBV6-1 TGTGCCAGCAGTAGGACTAGCGGGAGGGCCTGGCGTAGCTACGAGCAGTACTTC CASSRTSGRAWRSYEQYF
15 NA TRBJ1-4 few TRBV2 TGTGCCAGCAGCCTCGACAGGTCAACTAATGAAAAACTGTTTTTT CASSLDRSTNEKLFF
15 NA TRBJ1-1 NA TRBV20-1 TGCAGTGCTAGGGAAGGTGGGTCTGGGAGCTTTGAAGCTTTCTTT CSAREGGSGSFEAFF
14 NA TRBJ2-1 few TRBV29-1 TGCAGCGTTTTACCGGGAGAATCCTACAATGAGCAGTTCTTC CSVLPGESYNEQFF
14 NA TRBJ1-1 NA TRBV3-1 TGTGCCAGCAGCCAAGTAACTGGGAGCACTGAAGCTTTCTTT CASSQVTGSTEAFF
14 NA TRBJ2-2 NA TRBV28 TGTGCCACCGGGGGACTCCTGAACACCGGGGAGCTGTTTTTT CATGGLLNTGELFF
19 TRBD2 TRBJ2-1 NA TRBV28 TGTGCCAGCAGTACTAGGACTAGCGGGAGAAAGGGGCCCATCAATGAGCAGTTCTTC CASSTRTSGRKGPINEQFF
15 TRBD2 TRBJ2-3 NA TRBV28 TGTGCCAGCCGGACAGTTGGACTAGCCGCAGATACGCAGTATTTT CASRTVGLAADTQYF
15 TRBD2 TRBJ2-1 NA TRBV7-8 TGTGCCAGCAGCTTACGAGCGGGATACGGAAATGAGCAGTTCTTC CASSLRAGYGNEQFF
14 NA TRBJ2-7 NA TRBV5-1 TGCGCCAGCAGGATTGCCGGGGTAGATTACGAGCAGTACTTC CASRIAGVDYEQYF
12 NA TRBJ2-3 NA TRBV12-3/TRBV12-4 TGTGCCAGCAGCCGAAACGCAGATACGCAGTATTTT CASSRNADTQYF
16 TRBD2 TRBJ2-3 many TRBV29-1 TGCAGCGTTAATGGGCTTAGCGGGACGAGGACAGATACGCAGTATTTT CSVNGLSGTRTDTQYF
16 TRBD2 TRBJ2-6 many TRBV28 TGTGCCAGCAGTCCGGGAGGAGCATCTGGGGCCAACGTCCTGACTTTC CASSPGGASGANVLTF
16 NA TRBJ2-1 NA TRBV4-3 TGCGCCAGCAGCCAAGATAGGGCGGGATGGGACAATGAGCAGTTCTTC CASSQDRAGWDNEQFF
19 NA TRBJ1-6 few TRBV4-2 TGTGCCAGCAGCCAAGAAGGGGGTCGTACTACCTTATATAATTCACCCCTCCACTTT CASSQEGGRTTLYNSPLHF
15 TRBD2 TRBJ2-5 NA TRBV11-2 TGTGCCAGCAGCCACAAGCGGGAGGGAGGGGAGACCCAGTACTTC CASSHKREGGETQYF
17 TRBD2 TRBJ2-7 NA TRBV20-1 TGCAGTGCTAGAGATCAGTGGGGGACTAGCGGCTCCTACGAGCAGTACTTC CSARDQWGTSGSYEQYF
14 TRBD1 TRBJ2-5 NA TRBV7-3 TGTGCCAGCAGCTCCCGGGACAGGGAAGAGACCCAGTACTTC CASSSRDREETQYF
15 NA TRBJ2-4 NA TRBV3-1 TGTGCCAGCAGCCAAAACTCTATAGCCAAAAACATTCAGTACTTC CASSQNSIAKNIQYF
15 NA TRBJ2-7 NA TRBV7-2 TGTGCCAGCAGGGCGTGGGCAGGCAGCTCCTACGAGCAGTACTTC CASRAWAGSSYEQYF
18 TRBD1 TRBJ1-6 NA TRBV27 TGTGCCAGCAGTTTATCAGGGCAGGGGACAGGAAAGAATTCACCCCTCCACTTT CASSLSGQGTGKNSPLHF
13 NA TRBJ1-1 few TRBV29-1 TGCAGCGTTGAGGCAGGGTTGAACACTGAAGCTTTCTTT CSVEAGLNTEAFF
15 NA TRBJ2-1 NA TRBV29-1 TGCAGCGTTGAAGATCCCGACAGGTCAACCAATGGGCAGTTCTTC CSVEDPDRSTNGQFF
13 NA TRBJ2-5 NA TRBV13 TGTGCCAGCAGTACCCGGAACCAAGAGACCCAGTACTTC CASSTRNQETQYF
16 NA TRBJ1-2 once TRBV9 TGTGCCAGCAGCGTAGACGGGGGCGGTAAGGGCTATGGCTACACCTTC CASSVDGGGKGYGYTF
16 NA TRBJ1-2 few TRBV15 TGTGCCACCAGCAGAGATTCCACACTTAGCAACTATGGCTACACCTTC CATSRDSTLSNYGYTF